The 27 T cell receptor beta chains listed next were all sequenced from one sample in a study of Ad26.COV2.S vaccination and SARS-CoV-2 variants. Regarding treatment: about 20 received Ad26.COV2.S at low or high dose, single or two shots; about 5 received placebo; per-sample allocation not given. All samples were drawn on day 63, counting from the first vaccine or placebo injection. TCRdb's copy holds only in-frame clones and misses some; the assay was immunoSEQ multiplex PCR. The sample shows roughly 410,000 clones, around 82% of them seen only once. The sequenced sample was peripheral blood, obtained in a trial of Ad26.COV2.S vaccine versus placebo. The receptors originated from a person aged 18-65 years who received the Ad26.COV2.S COVID-19 vaccine or a placebo.

This rearrangement joins TRBV4-2 to TRBJ2-7, with D unclear. Germline assignment: CDR1 LGHNA and CDR2 YNFKEQ. Trimming left V 0 bases short and J 7 bases short, with 10 bases between. The CDR3 is 13 residues long. In DNA, the CDR3 is TGTGCCAGCAGCCAAGATCCATCCGGTGAGCAGTACTTC. This gives the protein CASSQDPSGEQYF.

With regard to this clone: Other DNA sequences in this specimen translate into the identical CDR3. The rearrangement uses TRBV30 and TRBJ1-3; unclear D gene. Per germline, CDR1 GTSNPN and CDR2 SVGIG (reference sequence). The CDR3 contains 12 residues. Trimming removed 0 bases at V and 4 bases at J, with 4 bases between. CDR3 DNA sequence: TGTGCCTGGAGTGTAAGGGGAAACACCATATATTTT. Its translation is CAWSVRGNTIYF.

This clone occurred once. This chain joins TRBV6-5 and TRBJ1-1; D call uncertain. The CDR3 is 13 residues long. Between the trimmed V and J ends, which lost 6 bases and 8 bases, there was a span of 16 bases. Looked up from germline, CDR1 is MNHEY and CDR2 is SVGAGI. The CDR3 region is CASRVLEGAEAFF. Here the CDR3 DNA reads TGTGCCAGCAGAGTCCTTGAGGGCGCCGAAGCTTTCTTT.

V and J are TRBV7-9 and TRBJ1-1; D may be TRBD1 (6 bases). The CDR3 extends over 15 amino acids. V lost 7 bases to trimming and J lost 5 bases, with 20 bases between them. The germline gives CDR1 SEHNR, CDR2 FQNEAQ (reference sequence). The CDR3 coding sequence is TGTGCCAGCATTTTCCTCCACCGGGGGGCGACTGAAGCTTTCTTT. It is translated as CASIFLHRGATEAFF.

The V call is TRBV13, the J call TRBJ2-7; D perhaps matches TRBD2 (6 bases). The ends were cut back, 3 bases at V and 2 bases at J, with 17 bases in the middle. The CDR3 runs 16 residues. The germline V gene has CDR1 PRHDT and CDR2 FYEKMQ (reference sequence). CDR3 region: CASSFPRRGRTYEQYF. The CDR3 DNA is TGTGCCAGCAGCTTCCCGAGGCGGGGCCGCACCTACGAGCAGTACTTC.

The count of this clone is one. The gene calls are TRBV19 and TRBJ1-6, with D unresolved. CDR3 length equals 14 residues. The germline gives CDR1 LNHDA, CDR2 SQIVND (reference sequence). The ends were cut back, 6 bases at V and 9 bases at J, with 15 bases in the middle. In DNA form, the CDR3 reads TGTGCCAGTAGCACCGTAGGGTCAGGTTCACCCCTCCACTTT. The encoded protein is CASSTVGSGSPLHF.

A single count supports this clone. The chain has TRBV5-1 and TRBJ2-3; 7 bases align to TRBD1. CDR3 length: 16 amino acids. V was clipped by 2 bases and J by 5 bases; unmatched bases: 11. Germline values: CDR1 SGHRS, CDR2 YFSETQ. This CDR3 reads CASSLDGTTGLDTQYF. For the CDR3, the DNA is TGCGCCAGCAGCTTAGACGGGACGACAGGGCTAGATACGCAGTATTTT.

This clone was detected once. In DNA, the CDR3 is TGTGCCAGCAGCCAAGGTGGAGGCCACCATTCACCCCTCCACTTT. Its translation is CASSQGGGHHSPLHF. The V call is TRBV3-1 (or the pseudogene TRBV3-2), the J call TRBJ1-6, with unresolved D. Germline lookup yields CDR1 LGHDT and CDR2 YNNKEL (reference sequence). V lost 1 base and J 8 bases, leaving 12 bases between the germline ends. CDR3 size: 15 residues.

This clone was seen only once. The chain employs TRBV7-2 and TRBJ2-2; the match to TRBD2 covers 10 bases. Germline assignment: CDR1 SGHTA and CDR2 FQGNSA. The V gene end was trimmed by 5 bases and the J gene end by 5 bases; junction bases not matched to a gene: 11. The CDR3 spans 17 residues. The CDR3 region has the DNA TGTGCCAGCAGCCCTCTGCCTAGCGGGAGTAGGACCGGGGAGCTGTTTTTT. This codes for CASSPLPSGSRTGELFF.

This clone was picked up one time. The chain uses TRBV5-1 and TRBJ1-2; D remains unclear. The V gene lost 1 base and the J gene lost 1 base, with 11 bases spanning the gap. The CDR3 has 15 amino acids. The germline V gene encodes CDR1 SGHRS and CDR2 YFSETQ. The DNA for the CDR3 is TGCGCCAGCAGCTTGCCCCCGGTTGGTAACTATGGCTACACCTTC. It translates to CASSLPPVGNYGYTF.

The V call is TRBV14, the J call TRBJ2-1, with D hard to call. This CDR3 comprises 14 residues. Trimming pared 1 base from V and 8 bases from J, leaving 12 bases between. Germline loops: CDR1 SGHDN, CDR2 FVKESK. CDR3 coding DNA: TGTGCCAGCAGCCAAGGGAACTCGGCGGATGAGCAGTTCTTC. It specifies CASSQGNSADEQFF. Full variable domain (rest looked up from reference TRBV14 and TRBJ2-1): EAGVTQFPSHSVIEKGQTVTLRCDPISGHDNLYWYRRVMGKEIKFLLHFVKESKQDESGMPNNRFLAERTGGTYSTLKVQPAELEDSGVYFCASSQGNSADEQFFGPGTRLTVL.

The chain is built from TRBV5-1 and TRBJ2-3; D remains unclear. This CDR3 is 14 amino acids long. V dropped 4 bases and J dropped 0 bases, with 9 bases sitting between them. Per germline, CDR1 SGHRS and CDR2 YFSETQ. In DNA, the CDR3 is TGCGCCAGCAGCCCGAGAGGCAGCACAGATACGCAGTATTTT. Amino acid sequence: CASSPRGSTDTQYF. Drawing the rest from reference TRBV5-1 and TRBJ2-3, the complete variable domain is KAGVTQTPRYLIKTRGQQVTLSCSPISGHRSVSWYQQTPGQGLQFLFEYFSETQRNKGNFPGRFSGRQFSNSRSEMNVSTLELGDSALYLCASSPRGSTDTQYFGPGTRLTVL.

This chain uses TRBV7-9 with TRBJ1-6; TRBD1 is a possible D gene (5 bases). The germline CDR1 and CDR2 sequences are SEHNR and FQNEAQ (reference sequence). The CDR3 extends over 14 amino acids. V was cut by 11 bases and J by 6 bases, with 17 bases left in between. The CDR3, as DNA: TGTGCCGGAGAGAGAACAGGCGGTAATTCACCCCTCCACTTT. Translation: CAGERTGGNSPLHF.

This chain connects TRBV7-7 to TRBJ2-1; TRBD1 matches 9 bases. The junction had 3 bases not matched to a gene; V was cut back by 5 bases and J by 1 base. Germline lookup yields CDR1 SSHAT and CDR2 FNYEAQ (reference sequence). This CDR3 is 15 amino acids long. The CDR3 DNA reads TGTGCCAGCAGCATCGGGACAGGGTCCTACAATGAGCAGTTCTTC. It is translated as CASSIGTGSYNEQFF.

This rearrangement joins TRBV7-9 to TRBJ1-1; unclear D gene. Germline V gene sequence: CDR1 SEHNR, CDR2 FQNEAQ (reference sequence). Trimming left V 4 bases short and J 7 bases short, with 10 bases between. The CDR3 is 12 amino acids. CDR3: CASSSLNGEAFF. The CDR3 nucleotides read TGTGCCAGCAGCTCCCTGAACGGTGAAGCTTTCTTT. The whole variable domain, remainder taken from reference TRBV7-9 and TRBJ1-1, is DTGVSQNPRHKITKRGQNVTFRCDPISEHNRLYWYRQTLGQGPEFLTYFQNEAQLEKSRLLSDRFSAERPKGSFSTLEIQRTEQGDSAMYLCASSSLNGEAFFGQGTRLTVV.

The gene calls are TRBV3-1 (or the pseudogene TRBV3-2) and TRBJ1-2; TRBD1 agrees at 7 bases. V was clipped by 1 base and J by 7 bases; unmatched bases: 6. Germline values: CDR1 LGHDT, CDR2 YNNKEL (reference sequence). The CDR3 runs 14 residues. The CDR3 loop reads CASSQGGGLGGYTF. The CDR3 DNA sequence: TGTGCCAGCAGCCAAGGAGGGGGCCTCGGTGGCTACACCTTC.

The chain has TRBV19 and TRBJ2-7, with TRBD2 as a possible D gene (6 bases). Between the trimmed V and J ends, which lost 1 base and 3 bases, there was a span of 16 bases. The germline V gene encodes CDR1 LNHDA and CDR2 SQIVND (reference sequence). The CDR3 sequence is 16 residues long. The CDR3 DNA follows: TGTGCCAGTAGTATAGGGGTGGGGGACTCACTCTACGAGCAGTACTTC. The encoded protein is CASSIGVGDSLYEQYF.

The chain couples TRBV29-1 to TRBJ1-5; TRBD1 matches at 12 bases. There are 14 residues in the CDR3. J gave up 4 bases and V 6 bases, and 4 bases lay outside the gene matches. Looked up from germline, CDR1 is SQVTM and CDR2 is ANQGSEA. CDR3 in amino acids: CSVGTGGANQPQHF. The DNA for the CDR3 is TGCAGCGTCGGGACAGGGGGCGCGAATCAGCCCCAGCATTTT.

The chain carries TRBV7-9 and TRBJ2-3; D may be TRBD2 (5 bases). The germline V and J ends were trimmed by 5 bases and 2 bases, with 14 bases remaining between them. The CDR3 contains 15 residues. CDR1 and CDR2 (germline): SEHNR, FQNEAQ (reference sequence). The CDR3 sequence is CASSPSGGLTDTQYF. The CDR3 DNA follows: TGTGCCAGCAGCCCTAGTGGTGGACTCACAGATACGCAGTATTTT.

The J gene is TRBJ2-1, the V gene TRBV19; 7 bases match TRBD2. There are 14 residues in the CDR3. From germline, CDR1 is LNHDA and CDR2 SQIVND (reference sequence). Trimming cost V 5 bases and J 4 bases; bases outside gene matches: 5. CDR3 amino acids: CASSGGGRYNEQFF. For the CDR3, the DNA is TGTGCCAGTAGTGGGGGGGGAAGGTACAATGAGCAGTTCTTC. The full variable domain, in which reference TRBV19 and TRBJ2-1 provide the parts outside the CDR3, is DGGITQSPKYLFRKEGQNVTLSCEQNLNHDAMYWYRQDPGQGLRLIYYSQIVNDFQKGDIAEGYSVSREKKESFPLTVTSAQKNPTAFYLCASSGGGRYNEQFFGPGTRLTVL.

CDR3 nucleotides: TGTGCCAGCAGTAGGAATTCACCCCTCCACTTT. Protein: CASSRNSPLHF. The chain carries TRBV2 and TRBJ1-6; unclear D gene. Looked up from germline, CDR1 is SNHLY and CDR2 is FYNNEI. V lost 5 bases and J 7 bases, leaving 3 bases between the germline ends. The length of the CDR3 is 11 residues.

This chain joins TRBV12-3 or TRBV12-4 and TRBJ2-1, with unresolved D. The CDR3 is 13 amino acids. The V end lost 1 base, the J end lost 5 bases, and 6 bases lay between the germline ends. This CDR3 is CASSLGANNEQFF. DNA of the CDR3: TGTGCCAGCAGTTTAGGGGCCAACAATGAGCAGTTCTTC.

This clone was seen at least ten times. The J gene is TRBJ2-7, the V gene TRBV28; tentative D call: TRBD1 (5 bases). The CDR3 runs to 19 residues. From germline, CDR1 is MDHEN and CDR2 SYDVKM. V was shortened by 2 bases and J by 5 bases, with 28 bases between the two germline ends. CDR3 DNA sequence: TGTGCCAGCAGTTTAGAGTGGGGTTCCGGCTCCAGGGCTTGGCACGAGCAGTACTTC. Its translation: CASSLEWGSGSRAWHEQYF.

The J gene is TRBJ1-4, the V gene TRBV2; 7 bases fit TRBD1. Per the germline V gene, CDR1 is SNHLY and CDR2 is FYNNEI. The CDR3 is made up of 16 amino acids. V was pared by 6 bases and J by 5 bases, with 12 bases of the junction left unmatched. The CDR3 spells CASRGPGDRSNEKLFF. The CDR3 nucleotides are TGTGCCAGCAGGGGCCCGGGGGACAGATCAAATGAAAAACTGTTTTTT.

V is TRBV4-1 and J is TRBJ2-7; 11 nucleotides align to TRBD2. CDR3 length: 17 residues. Germline CDR1 MGHRA, CDR2 YSYEKL. The J segment lost 0 bases and the V segment lost 4 bases, leaving 8 bases of the junction unmatched. The CDR3 DNA reads TGCGCCAGCAGCCTACTACTCGGGACTAGCGGCTCCTACGAGCAGTACTTC. This translates into CASSLLLGTSGSYEQYF.

This clone was seen a handful of times. V usage is TRBV24-1 and J usage is TRBJ2-1; D is possibly TRBD2 (6 bases). CDR3 size: 13 residues. Germline V gives CDR1 KGHDR, CDR2 SFDVKD. With 4 bases removed from V and 13 bases from J, the gap between germline ends came to 16 bases. The CDR3 bases are TGTGCCACCAGTGAAACCGGAGGGCAGCAACAGTTCTTC. Protein product: CATSETGGQQQFF.

This clone was observed a few times. The chain is built from TRBV6-5 and TRBJ2-1; either TRBD1 or TRBD2 may fit D (6 bases each). The V gene lost 2 bases and the J gene lost 9 bases, with 14 bases spanning the gap. There are 14 residues in the CDR3. Germline loops: CDR1 MNHEY, CDR2 SVGAGI. Here the CDR3 reads CASSYEGGSGEQFF. The DNA for the CDR3 is TGTGCCAGCAGTTACGAGGGGGGCTCGGGTGAGCAGTTCTTC.